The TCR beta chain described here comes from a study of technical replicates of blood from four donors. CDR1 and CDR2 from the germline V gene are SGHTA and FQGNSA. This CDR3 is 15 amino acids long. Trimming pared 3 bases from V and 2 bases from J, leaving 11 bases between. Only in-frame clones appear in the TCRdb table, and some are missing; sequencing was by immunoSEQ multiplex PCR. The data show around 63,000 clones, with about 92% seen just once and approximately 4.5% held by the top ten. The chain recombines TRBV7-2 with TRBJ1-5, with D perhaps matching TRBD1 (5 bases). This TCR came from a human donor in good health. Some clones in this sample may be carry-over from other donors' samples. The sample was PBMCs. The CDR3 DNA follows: TGTGCCAGCAGCTTGCGGGGCGGCGGCAATCAGCCCCAGCATTTT. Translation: CASSLRGGGNQPQHF. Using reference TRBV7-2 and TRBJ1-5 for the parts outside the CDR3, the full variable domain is GAGVSQSPSNKVTEKGKDVELRCDPISGHTALYWYRQSLGQGLEFLIYFQGNSAPDKSGLPSDRFSAERTGGSVSTLTIQRTQQEDSAVYLCASSLRGGGNQPQHFGDGTRLSIL.